The 19 T cell receptor beta chains listed next were all sequenced from one sample in a study of cytotoxic CD8 clonotypes in ibrutinib-treated CLL. Profiled with immunoSEQ multiplex PCR; TCRdb holds only in-frame clones, not every one. The table has 250,000 to 350,000 clones, approximately 76% seen once. The sequences come from PBMCs, collected at disease progression, from a patient treated with ibrutinib. These receptors all come from a human donor with chronic lymphocytic leukemia.

The V and J genes are TRBV5-1 and TRBJ2-7; D possibly matches TRBD1 or TRBD2 (5 bases each). Germline V lookup: CDR1 SGHRS, CDR2 YFSETQ. This CDR3 is built from 11 residues. Trimming removed 1 base at V and 7 bases at J, with 6 bases between. In DNA, the CDR3 is TGCGCCAGCAGCTTGTGGGGGGAGCAGTACTTC. This sequence encodes CASSLWGEQYF.

This chain links TRBV6-6 with TRBJ2-7; 12 bases align to TRBD2. The V segment lost 5 bases and the J segment 2 bases; nucleotides outside the gene matches: 1. CDR1 MNHNY and CDR2 SVGAGI come from the germline V gene (reference sequence). CDR3 size: 14 residues. This CDR3 is CASSGTSGPYEQYF. The CDR3 nucleotides read TGTGCCAGCAGTGGGACTAGCGGGCCCTACGAGCAGTACTTC.

The DNA of the CDR3 is TGTGCCAGCAGTGAAATAAGTATCTCCTACGAGCAGTACTTC. Amino acids: CASSEISISYEQYF. This chain joins TRBV6-1 and TRBJ2-7; the D is unclear. Germline CDR1 MNHNS, CDR2 SASEGT. The CDR3 is 14 amino acids. Trimming left V 2 bases short and J 0 bases short, with 8 bases between.

The V call is TRBV11-1, the J call TRBJ2-7; a weak D match, TRBD2 (5 bases). This CDR3 has 14 amino acids. Looked up from germline, CDR1 is SGHAT and CDR2 is FQDESV (reference sequence). Between the trimmed V and J ends, which lost 6 bases and 1 base, there was a span of 13 bases. CDR3 region: CASSSGSLSYEQYF. As DNA, the CDR3 is TGTGCCAGCAGTTCGGGAAGTTTATCCTACGAGCAGTACTTC.

The chain uses TRBV4-1 and TRBJ2-1, with TRBD2 identical over 11 bases. Germline V gene lookup returns CDR1 MGHRA and CDR2 YSYEKL. This CDR3 is 16 amino acids long. V lost 1 base, J lost 6 bases, and 5 bases stayed unmatched. In DNA form, the CDR3 reads TGCGCCAGCAGCCAAGTAGCGGGGGGGCAGAGCAATGAGCAGTTCTTC. Amino acids: CASSQVAGGQSNEQFF.

The rearrangement joins TRBV11-2 to TRBJ1-5; D might be TRBD1 (5 bases). CDR3 size: 15 residues. CDR1 and CDR2 from the germline V gene are SGHAT and FQNNGV. Trimming left V 5 bases short and J 6 bases short, with 17 bases between. The CDR3 here is CASSLDGASGQPQHF. CDR3 DNA sequence: TGTGCCAGCAGCCTGGACGGGGCGAGCGGTCAGCCCCAGCATTTT.

The chain recombines TRBV29-1 with TRBJ2-5, with no clear D. Germline CDR1 and CDR2: SQVTM and ANQGSEA. Trimming left V 3 bases short and J 2 bases short, with 13 bases between. This CDR3 comprises 14 residues. CDR3 nucleotide sequence: TGCAGCGTTGAGCCCCTAGATGATCAAGAGACCCAGTACTTC. Protein: CSVEPLDDQETQYF.

The chain couples TRBV19 to TRBJ2-3; 9 bases are a match to TRBD2. Germline V gene data show CDR1 as LNHDA and CDR2 as SQIVND (reference sequence). V was clipped by 6 bases and J by 2 bases; unmatched bases: 9. CDR3 length: 16 residues. DNA for the CDR3: TGTGCCAGTAGCAGATCTAGCGGGAAGGTCACAGATACGCAGTATTTT. It specifies CASSRSSGKVTDTQYF.

The V gene is TRBV14, the J gene TRBJ1-2; 9 nucleotides align to TRBD1. The V gene's germline CDR1 is SGHDN and CDR2 FVKESK. With 3 bases clipped from V and 4 bases from J, the junction kept 3 bases outside the gene matches. This CDR3 spans 14 amino acids. The CDR3 DNA sequence: TGTGCCAGCAGCCACTACAGGGGGCTCTATGGCTACACCTTC. It is translated as CASSHYRGLYGYTF.

This clone was counted between two and nine times. V and J are TRBV29-1 and TRBJ1-2; 7 positions match TRBD1. Per the germline V gene, CDR1 is SQVTM and CDR2 is ANQGSEA. Germline trimming cut 1 base from V and 4 bases from J; bases unmatched to any gene: 12. The CDR3 extends over 16 amino acids. CDR3 region: CSVEAAGGPLPYGYTF. CDR3 nucleotide sequence: TGCAGCGTTGAAGCGGCAGGGGGTCCCCTCCCCTATGGCTACACCTTC.

The chain links TRBV5-4 to TRBJ2-5; TRBD1 matches 8 bases. With V trimmed by 1 base and J by 5 bases, 7 bases remained unmatched. CDR1 is SGHNT and CDR2 is YYREEE in the germline V gene (reference sequence). The CDR3 consists of 15 residues. The CDR3 loop is CASSLPRTGRETQYF. The CDR3 DNA reads TGTGCCAGCAGCTTGCCCCGGACAGGGCGTGAGACCCAGTACTTC.

V gene TRBV9 combines with J gene TRBJ2-3; D may be TRBD2 (6 bases). The germline V and J ends were trimmed by 0 bases and 2 bases, with 7 bases remaining between them. The CDR3 runs to 14 residues. Germline CDR1 is SGDLS and CDR2 is YYNGEE. The CDR3 loop reads CASSVAGVTDTQYF. As DNA, the CDR3 is TGTGCCAGCAGCGTAGCGGGGGTCACAGATACGCAGTATTTT.

The sample holds a few counts of this clone. The genes are TRBV4-1 and TRBJ1-5; D gene uncertain. Trimming cost V 0 bases and J 5 bases, with 5 bases left between them. This CDR3 comprises 13 residues. Germline V gene lookup returns CDR1 MGHRA and CDR2 YSYEKL. The CDR3 sequence is CASSQEGYQPQHF. CDR3 DNA: TGCGCCAGCAGCCAAGAGGGATATCAGCCCCAGCATTTT.

The chain is built from TRBV10-1 and TRBJ2-2; TRBD1 matches at 7 bases. After removal of 10 bases from V and 6 bases from J, the junction contained 8 bases not matched to a gene. Looked up from germline, CDR1 is WNHNN and CDR2 is SYGVQD (reference sequence). This CDR3 is 13 amino acids long. CDR3 protein: CATERGGSGELFF. Here the CDR3 DNA reads TGCGCCACCGAACGAGGGGGCTCCGGGGAGCTGTTTTTT.

V and J are TRBV2 and TRBJ1-2; D gene unclear. The V and J ends lost 2 bases and 5 bases respectively, with 18 bases between them. The CDR3 is made up of 16 amino acids. Germline V gene lookup returns CDR1 SNHLY and CDR2 FYNNEI. CDR3 bases: TGTGCCAGCAGTGAAAGCTCCCTGGCAGCGGTTTATGGCTACACCTTC. Translating it yields CASSESSLAAVYGYTF.

This rearrangement joins TRBV6-1 to TRBJ2-1; no definite D call. Germline CDR1 reads MNHNS; CDR2 reads SASEGT. CDR3 size: 13 residues. Trimming removed 2 bases from V and 8 bases from J, with 10 bases in between. The CDR3 loop is CASSERVPHEQFF. The CDR3 nucleotides read TGTGCCAGCAGTGAACGAGTCCCTCATGAGCAGTTCTTC.

V gene TRBV28 combines with J gene TRBJ2-3; TRBD1 is a possible D gene (6 bases). The CDR3 spans 14 residues. The V end lost 6 bases, the J end lost 4 bases, and 14 bases lay between the germline ends. Germline values: CDR1 MDHEN, CDR2 SYDVKM. CDR3 nucleotide sequence: TGTGCCAGCAGCCAAGGGGGTTCCCCAGATACGCAGTATTTT. It specifies CASSQGGSPDTQYF.

The V and J genes are TRBV6-1 and TRBJ2-1; possible D gene TRBD1, 5 bases. The germline V gene has CDR1 MNHNS and CDR2 SASEGT. Trimming took 5 bases from V and 4 from J, leaving 6 bases between them. The CDR3 totals 12 residues. CDR3 sequence reads: CASSRTYNEQFF. Written as DNA, the CDR3 is TGTGCCAGCAGTCGGACATACAATGAGCAGTTCTTC.

This clone showed up just a few times. The chain couples TRBV25-1 to TRBJ1-5, with a weak D call TRBD1 (5 bases). The CDR3 runs 12 residues. The germline gives CDR1 MGHDK, CDR2 SYGVNS. The V and J ends lost 4 bases and 7 bases respectively, with 8 bases between them. The CDR3 sequence is CASSVGAQPQHF. The CDR3 DNA sequence: TGTGCCAGCAGTGTCGGGGCGCAGCCCCAGCATTTT.